This TCR beta chain was sequenced in a study of T-cell reconstitution after alpha-beta-depleted transplantation in children (TCRdb year 2016). Describing the broader study: Using TCR repertoire profiling, the study followed T-cell immune reconstitution in a quantitative way in children after TCRalphabeta/CD19-depleted allogeneic hematopoietic cell transplantation. Overall study outcomes, separate from this receptor: In some patients, the high TCRbeta diversity seen at day 60 was put down to recipient T cells and intrathymic progenitors that had survived conditioning. The frequencies of hyperexpanded clones fell over the following months, and after one year, T-cell counts and TCRbeta diversity were mostly attributed to newly produced T cells. The apparently early recovery of alphabetaT-cell counts about two months after transplant reportedly depended on only several hundred rapidly expanded clones that came from non-depleted graft cells.

Taken from the germline V gene, the CDR1 and CDR2 loops are SGHTA and FQGNSA. V is clipped by 5 bases and J by 0 bases, and the sequence between their germline boundaries is 10 bases long. The CDR3 contains 14 residues, cysteine and phenylalanine counted. Just the 42-base CDR3 DNA is kept, in frame starting at base 1. As to this clonotype: Its antigen is currently not known. Base qualities are not recorded, but no much larger clone differs from it by a single base.

Library generation was performed with PCR. Data came from an Illumina HiSeq 2500. TCR library preparation used molecular barcoding, with unique molecular identifiers applied to normalize quantification of the TCRbeta repertoire. The public reads were reprocessed in TCRdb via fastp at Q25 and MiXCR, keeping in-frame beta chains. Duplicate CDR3 protein sequences are folded into a single record with the most common DNA and genes. The sample profile shows approximately 270,000 distinct CDR3 sequences; more than 20% of them were found once. About 5% of the sample is held by the ten biggest clonotypes. Taken with the paper, the label for treatment or condition translates to: allogeneic hematopoietic cell transplantation with graft depleted of TCRalphabeta T cells and CD19 B cells. TCRalphabeta/CD19-depleted allogeneic hematopoietic cell grafts were given to the transplant recipients, all of whom were children.

The sample here was PBMCs, mostly from graft donor cells, taken 360 days after TCRalphabeta/CD19-depleted stem cell transplant. The sequence came from a female patient aged 2-15 years who had a stem cell transplant for congenital amegakaryocytic thrombocytopenia, so the T cells may come from the graft donor. The V gene is TRBV7-2 and the J gene is TRBJ2-5; a confident D gene designation cannot be given. The nucleotide sequence reads as follows: TGTGCCAGCAGCGCGTGGTGGGACCAAGAGACCCAGTACTTC. Its coded protein is CASSAWWDQETQYF. The full variable domain, with segments outside the CDR3 supplied by the reference TRBV7-2 and TRBJ2-5 proteins, appears as GAGVSQSPSNKVTEKGKDVELRCDPISGHTALYWYRQSLGQGLEFLIYFQGNSAPDKSGLPSDRFSAERTGGSVSTLTIQRTQQEDSAVYLCASSAWWDQETQYFGPGTRLLVL.